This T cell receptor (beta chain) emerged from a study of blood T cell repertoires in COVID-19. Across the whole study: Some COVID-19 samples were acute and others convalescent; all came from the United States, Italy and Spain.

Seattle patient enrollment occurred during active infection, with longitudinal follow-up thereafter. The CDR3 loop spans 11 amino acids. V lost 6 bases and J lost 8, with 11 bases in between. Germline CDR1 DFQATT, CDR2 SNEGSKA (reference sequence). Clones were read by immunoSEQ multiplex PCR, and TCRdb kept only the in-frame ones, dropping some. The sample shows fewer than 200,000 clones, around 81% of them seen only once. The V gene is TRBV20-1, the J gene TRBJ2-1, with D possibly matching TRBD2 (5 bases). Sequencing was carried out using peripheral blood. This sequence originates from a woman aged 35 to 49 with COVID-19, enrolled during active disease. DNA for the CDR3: TGCAGTGCCCCTGCGGGTTATGAGCAGTTCTTC. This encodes CSAPAGYEQFF.